The source of this T cell receptor (beta chain) is a study of T cells in Graves' hyperthyroidism and ophthalmopathy. RNA transcripts provided the source from which TCR beta CDR3 regions were amplified. The study used the HTBI primer set for a first-round RT-PCR of the TCR CDR3. TCRdb reanalysed the multiplex PCR reads using MiXCR and keeps one entry per CDR3 protein. This table has 400,000 to 500,000 distinct CDR3 sequences, about 15% appearing once. The ends were cut back, 5 bases at V and 0 bases at J, with 16 bases in the middle. Germline V lookup: CDR1 MNHGY, CDR2 SVAAGI. The length of the CDR3 is 17 residues.

The receptor was derived from a man aged 18 to 29 with Graves' ophthalmopathy. The genes are TRBV6-9 and TRBJ2-2; possible D gene TRBD1, 6 bases. Sequencing was carried out using blood. CDR3 residues: CASSHQQGLTNTGELFF. Here the CDR3 DNA reads TGTGCCAGCAGTCATCAACAGGGTTTGACGAACACCGGGGAGCTGTTTTTT.